Following are 3 T cell receptor beta chains from one sample sequenced in a study of blood T cell repertoires in COVID-19. Clones were sequenced by immunoSEQ multiplex PCR, and TCRdb holds only the in-frame ones, with some missing. The data hold fewer than 250,000 clones, with roughly 83% observed a single time. Sequencing used peripheral blood. All receptors derive from a woman in her 70s with active or convalescent COVID-19.

The chain uses TRBV6-1 and TRBJ2-1; perhaps TRBD2 as D (5 bases). Germline CDR1 and CDR2: MNHNS and SASEGT. There are 15 residues in the CDR3. V lost 1 base, J lost 2 bases, and 9 bases lay in between. CDR3 DNA: TGTGCCAGCAGTGAAGGTCCCGGGACCTACAATGAGCAGTTCTTC. Translated: CASSEGPGTYNEQFF.

On this clone itself: Other DNA sequences within the sample encode an identical CDR3. V is TRBV18 and J is TRBJ2-1; weak D call: TRBD2 (5 bases). Germline assignment: CDR1 KGHSH and CDR2 LQKENI. This CDR3 is 14 amino acids long. Trimming cost V 2 bases and J 3 bases, with 8 bases left between them. CDR3 coding DNA: TGTGCCAGCTCACCAGGTGGGAGCTACAATGAGCAGTTCTTC. Its protein is CASSPGGSYNEQFF. Using reference TRBV18 and TRBJ2-1 for the parts outside the CDR3, the full variable domain is NAGVMQNPRHLVRRRGQEARLRCSPMKGHSHVYWYRQLPEEGLKFMVYLQKENIIDESGMPKERFSAEFPKEGPSILRIQQVVRGDSAAYFCASSPGGSYNEQFFGPGTRLTVL.

This chain joins TRBV24-1 and TRBJ2-2; tentative D call: TRBD2 (5 bases). V dropped 1 base and J dropped 5 bases, with 16 bases sitting between them. Germline V gene data show CDR1 as KGHDR and CDR2 as SFDVKD. The CDR3 has 17 residues. This chain's CDR3 is CATSDFPGSPYTGELFF. CDR3 nucleotides: TGTGCCACCAGTGATTTCCCGGGGTCCCCATATACCGGGGAGCTGTTTTTT.